In its sample, the clone carrying this T cell receptor (beta chain) was seen a few times. Its matching antigen is unknown. This sample is part of a study of OX40 agonist ivuxolimab in advanced cancers. Study overall: Melanoma, hepatocellular carcinoma, head and neck or renal cell cancer occurred in dose-escalation patients. Whole-study results and caveats: CD8+ T cells showed, on average, more clonal expansion than CD4+ cells. With doses of 0.1 to 3.0 mg/kg, CD4+ and CD8+ blood T cells had undergone clonal expansion by week 6.

The protocol was immunoSEQ multiplex PCR, while the TCRdb copy is restricted to in-frame clones and leaves out a portion. The sample holds 35,000 to 45,000 clones, more than 85% seen once. This CDR3 has 16 amino acids. Germline V gene sequence: CDR1 MNHNS, CDR2 SASEGT. The V end lost 0 bases, the J end lost 10 bases, and 19 bases lay between the germline ends. The chain carries TRBV6-1 and TRBJ2-1; a weak D match, TRBD1 (6 bases). The TCR comes from an adult with an advanced solid tumor such as melanoma, head and neck, liver or kidney cancer. The specimen was CD4+ or CD8+ T cells sorted from blood, collected in a trial of the OX40 agonist ivuxolimab. The CDR3 bases are TGTGCCAGCAGTGAAGCTTGGGGGCAGGGGACACGGGAGCAGTTCTTC. It yields the protein CASSEAWGQGTREQFF.